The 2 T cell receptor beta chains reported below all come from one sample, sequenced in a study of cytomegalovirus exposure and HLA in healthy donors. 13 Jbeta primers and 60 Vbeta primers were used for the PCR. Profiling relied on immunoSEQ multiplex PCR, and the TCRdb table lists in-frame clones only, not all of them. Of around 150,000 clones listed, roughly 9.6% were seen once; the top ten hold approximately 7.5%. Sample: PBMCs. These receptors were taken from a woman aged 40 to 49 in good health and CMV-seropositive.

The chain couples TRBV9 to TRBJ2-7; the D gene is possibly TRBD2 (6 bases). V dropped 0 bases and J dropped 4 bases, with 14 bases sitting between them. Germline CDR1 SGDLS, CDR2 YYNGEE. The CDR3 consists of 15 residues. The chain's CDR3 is CASSVAAQAGYEQYF. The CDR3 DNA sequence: TGTGCCAGCAGCGTAGCAGCACAGGCGGGGTACGAGCAGTACTTC.

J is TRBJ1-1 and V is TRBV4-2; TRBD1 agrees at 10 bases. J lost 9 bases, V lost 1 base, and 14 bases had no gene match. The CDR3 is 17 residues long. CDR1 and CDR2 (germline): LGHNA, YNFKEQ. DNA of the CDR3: TGTGCCAGCAGCCAAGCCGGTTCGGGACAGGGGTTTTCTAAAGCTTTCTTT. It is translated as CASSQAGSGQGFSKAFF.